What follows are 24 T cell receptor beta chains derived from one specimen sequenced in a study of T-cell memory formation after mild COVID-19. Each CDR3 protein is one row after TCRdb ran MiXCR on the 5' RACE reads. The sample consists of approximately 500,000 distinct CDR3 sequences, more than 20% of them appearing once. Sequences were obtained from PBMCs or a T cell subset sorted from them (not recorded which). Every receptor here comes from an adult woman who had mild COVID-19 (a few samples of this study predate the infection). Cell type and time point are not known.

This clonotype was found many times. The rearrangement links TRBV6-5 to TRBJ1-5; D possibly corresponds to TRBD1 (5 bases). The CDR3 totals 14 residues. Trimming removed 2 bases at V and 6 bases at J, with 11 bases between. CDR1 and CDR2 (germline): MNHEY, SVGAGI. The CDR3 spells CASSYGAGTQPQHF. DNA for the CDR3: TGTGCCAGCAGTTACGGTGCAGGGACTCAGCCCCAGCATTTT.

This clonotype was recorded a few times. The rearrangement uses TRBV4-2 and TRBJ2-1, with 9 bases identical to TRBD2. The CDR3 is made up of 16 amino acids. V lost 4 bases to trimming and J lost 7 bases; unmatched junction nucleotides: 11. Germline CDR1 LGHNA, CDR2 YNFKEQ. The CDR3 region has the DNA TGTGCCAGCAGCCGGGATAGCGGGGGAATAAGGAATGAGCAGTTCTTC. It specifies CASSRDSGGIRNEQFF.

The chain's CDR3 is CASSLSQRWDTQYF. The CDR3 DNA sequence: TGTGCCAGCAGCCTGAGCCAGCGATGGGATACGCAGTATTTT. This chain connects TRBV7-6 to TRBJ2-3; D unresolved. This CDR3 is 14 amino acids long. The germline V and J ends were trimmed by 5 bases and 6 bases, with 15 bases remaining between them. The germline V gene has CDR1 SGHVS and CDR2 FNYEAQ.

V gene TRBV12-3 or TRBV12-4 combines with J gene TRBJ2-1; 12 bases line up with TRBD2. There are 14 residues in the CDR3. The trim removed 6 bases at V and 10 bases at J, leaving 7 bases unmatched. CDR3 in amino acids: CASRLAGGLREQFF. The CDR3, as DNA: TGTGCCAGCAGACTAGCGGGAGGTTTACGGGAGCAGTTCTTC.

The chain couples TRBV27 to TRBJ2-5; no reliable D call. This CDR3 has 13 amino acids. Germline V CDR1 and CDR2: MNHEY, SMNVEV (reference sequence). The V end lost 3 bases, the J end lost 5 bases, and 10 bases lay between the germline ends. The CDR3 bases are TGTGCCAGCAGTTTGGGCCGCTTCGAGACCCAGTACTTC. This sequence encodes CASSLGRFETQYF.

The chain links TRBV24-1 to TRBJ1-5; the D is unclear. V was trimmed by 9 bases and J by 0 bases, leaving 11 bases between them. This CDR3 has 14 residues. Germline V lookup: CDR1 KGHDR, CDR2 SFDVKD. CDR3 DNA sequence: TGTGCCACCGGTGGGGAGAATAGCAATCAGCCCCAGCATTTT. This gives the protein CATGGENSNQPQHF.

This clonotype was detected ten times or more. The J gene is TRBJ2-7, the V gene TRBV5-6; weak D call: TRBD2 (5 bases). Germline V gene sequence: CDR1 SGHDT, CDR2 YYEEEE. V was pared by 4 bases and J by 2 bases, with 10 bases between. There are 13 residues in the CDR3. DNA for the CDR3: TGTGCCAGCAGCAAGGCGGAGGCCTACGAGCAGTACTTC. Its translation is CASSKAEAYEQYF.

The chain combines TRBV4-1 with TRBJ2-7, with D perhaps matching TRBD1 or TRBD2 (5 bases each). Germline CDR1 reads MGHRA; CDR2 reads YSYEKL. The CDR3 runs 13 residues. V was clipped by 1 base and J by 3 bases, with 7 bases between them. CDR3 residues: CASSQVGDYEQYF. CDR3 DNA sequence: TGCGCCAGCAGCCAAGTGGGGGACTACGAGCAGTACTTC.

The chain is built from TRBV12-3 or TRBV12-4 and TRBJ1-2; 7 positions match TRBD1. V gave up 1 base and J gave up 8 bases; unmatched junction bases: 4. The CDR3 loop spans 13 amino acids. CDR3 nucleotides: TGTGCCAGCAGTTTAGGTACAGGGGACGGCTACACCTTC. Its protein is CASSLGTGDGYTF.

The sample holds one count of this clonotype. V is TRBV7-6 and J is TRBJ1-1, with a possible D match to TRBD1 (6 bases). Deletions cut 1 base from V and 4 bases from J, with 13 bases between. Germline CDR1 reads SGHVS; CDR2 reads FNYEAQ. This CDR3 has 15 residues. CDR3 in DNA: TGTGCCAGCAGCTTAGAGGCAGGGGCGAGCACTGAAGCTTTCTTT. As protein: CASSLEAGASTEAFF.

This clonotype was counted a few times. V usage is TRBV3-1 and J usage is TRBJ2-1; TRBD2 agrees at 7 bases. CDR3 size: 18 residues. CDR1 LGHDT and CDR2 YNNKEL come from the germline V gene (reference sequence). V dropped 3 bases and J dropped 6; count of bases not matched to a gene: 17. The CDR3 spells CASSHLRRAGVEFNEQFF. CDR3 nucleotides: TGTGCCAGCAGCCACCTGAGGAGGGCGGGAGTAGAGTTCAATGAGCAGTTCTTC.

The V gene is TRBV10-2, the J gene TRBJ2-3; D gene ambiguous. This CDR3 has 14 amino acids. CDR1 and CDR2 (germline): WSHSY, SAAADI. V was cut by 4 bases and J by 0 bases, with 8 bases left in between. The CDR3 DNA reads as TGCGCCAGCAGTGGGGGTATTAGCACAGATACGCAGTATTTT. It encodes CASSGGISTDTQYF.

This clonotype was counted between two and nine times. The V and J genes are TRBV12-3 or TRBV12-4 and TRBJ1-2, with TRBD1 as a possible D gene (5 bases). V lost 7 bases and J lost 4, with 19 bases in between. CDR3 length: 15 residues. The CDR3 is CASTPGTMGGYGYTF. CDR3 nucleotide sequence: TGTGCCAGCACCCCCGGGACCATGGGGGGCTATGGCTACACCTTC.

CDR3 sequence: CASSQEGLAGAEQYF. CDR3 nucleotides: TGCGCCAGCAGCCAAGAGGGACTAGCGGGAGCCGAGCAGTACTTC. V usage is TRBV4-1 and J usage is TRBJ2-7; 14 bases match TRBD2. Trimming at V came to 0 bases and at J to 6 bases, leaving 1 base not matched to a gene. This CDR3 has 15 residues. Germline V gives CDR1 MGHRA, CDR2 YSYEKL.

This rearrangement joins TRBV12-3 or TRBV12-4 to TRBJ2-4, with 8 bases that match TRBD2. V dropped 5 bases and J dropped 8; count of bases not matched to a gene: 8. The CDR3 loop spans 14 amino acids. The CDR3 coding sequence is TGTGCCAGCAGTCCCGGCGGGGGGAGGGACATTCAGTACTTC. Protein sequence: CASSPGGGRDIQYF.

This clonotype was counted many times. This chain uses TRBV5-1 with TRBJ2-5; D gene unclear. V was shortened by 3 bases and J by 5 bases, with 11 bases between the two germline ends. The CDR3 is 13 residues long. Germline V lookup: CDR1 SGHRS, CDR2 YFSETQ. CDR3 loop: CASSYLKTETQYF. CDR3 in DNA: TGCGCCAGCAGCTATCTAAAGACGGAGACCCAGTACTTC.

This clonotype turned up a few times. The V gene is TRBV7-2, the J gene TRBJ2-3; D is undetermined. Germline CDR1 reads SGHTA; CDR2 reads FQGNSA. Trimming stripped 1 base from V and 4 bases from J, with 9 bases between. CDR3 size: 14 residues. CDR3 in amino acids: CASSLGPFADTQYF. The CDR3 DNA sequence: TGTGCCAGCAGCTTAGGTCCGTTCGCAGATACGCAGTATTTT. The whole variable domain, filled in from reference TRBV7-2 and TRBJ2-3, reads GAGVSQSPSNKVTEKGKDVELRCDPISGHTALYWYRQSLGQGLEFLIYFQGNSAPDKSGLPSDRFSAERTGGSVSTLTIQRTQQEDSAVYLCASSLGPFADTQYFGPGTRLTVL.

The chain carries TRBV7-9 and TRBJ1-5; D gene uncertain. Germline values: CDR1 SEHNR, CDR2 FQNEAQ (reference sequence). The CDR3 has 14 amino acids. The germline V and J ends were trimmed by 5 bases and 4 bases, with 12 bases remaining between them. CDR3 sequence reads: CASSSGVWNQPQHF. Here the CDR3 DNA reads TGTGCCAGCAGCAGTGGGGTATGGAATCAGCCCCAGCATTTT.

This clonotype was observed a handful of times. The chain joins TRBV24-1 to TRBJ2-1; TRBD2 agrees at 11 bases. The germline V gene encodes CDR1 KGHDR and CDR2 SFDVKD. With 4 bases clipped from V and 6 bases from J, the junction kept 7 bases outside the gene matches. This CDR3 contains 16 residues. As DNA, the CDR3 is TGTGCCACCAGTGACCGTACTAGCGGGAGCTTCAATGAGCAGTTCTTC. Translation: CATSDRTSGSFNEQFF.

The chain's CDR3 is CASSPPGTGAEQYF. In DNA, the CDR3 is TGCGCCAGCAGCCCCCCCGGGACAGGGGCCGAGCAGTACTTC. V gene TRBV5-1 combines with J gene TRBJ2-7, with 10 bases identical to TRBD1. V lost 4 bases, J lost 6 bases, and 7 bases stayed unmatched. CDR1 and CDR2 (germline): SGHRS, YFSETQ. The CDR3 covers 14 residues.

The CDR3 is CASSIPWGAKTEAFF. DNA of the CDR3: TGTGCCAGTAGTATACCGTGGGGCGCGAAAACTGAAGCTTTCTTT. The V and J genes are TRBV19 and TRBJ1-1, with D possibly TRBD1 on 5 matching bases. V lost 2 bases, J lost 5 bases, and 15 bases lay in between. The germline CDR1 and CDR2 sequences are LNHDA and SQIVND (reference sequence). The CDR3 length is 15 residues.

In this sample, this clonotype turned up a few times. This rearrangement joins TRBV24-1 to TRBJ2-3, with D tentatively TRBD2 (6 bases). V was clipped by 6 bases and J by 1 base, with 10 bases between them. The CDR3 loop spans 14 amino acids. Germline V gene data show CDR1 as KGHDR and CDR2 as SFDVKD. CDR3 protein: CATSFTGGTDTQYF. The CDR3 DNA follows: TGTGCCACCAGTTTTACGGGGGGCACAGATACGCAGTATTTT.

The table lists this clonotype with a few counts. The chain couples TRBV15 to TRBJ2-2; perhaps TRBD1 as D (6 bases). CDR3 size: 15 residues. Germline V gene lookup returns CDR1 LNHNV and CDR2 YYDKDF (reference sequence). The V and J ends lost 3 bases and 0 bases respectively, with 8 bases between them. Here the CDR3 reads CATSSRQANTGELFF. In nucleotides, the CDR3 is TGTGCCACCAGCAGTCGACAGGCGAACACCGGGGAGCTGTTTTTT.

This clonotype showed up many times. The chain recombines TRBV15 with TRBJ1-2; D gene ambiguous. Trimming removed 1 base at V and 0 bases at J, with 18 bases between. Germline V gene lookup returns CDR1 LNHNV and CDR2 YYDKDF (reference sequence). The CDR3 totals 18 residues. The CDR3: CATSRVRQSQLTNYGYTF. The CDR3 nucleotides read TGTGCCACCAGCAGAGTTCGGCAGTCACAATTAACTAACTATGGCTACACCTTC.